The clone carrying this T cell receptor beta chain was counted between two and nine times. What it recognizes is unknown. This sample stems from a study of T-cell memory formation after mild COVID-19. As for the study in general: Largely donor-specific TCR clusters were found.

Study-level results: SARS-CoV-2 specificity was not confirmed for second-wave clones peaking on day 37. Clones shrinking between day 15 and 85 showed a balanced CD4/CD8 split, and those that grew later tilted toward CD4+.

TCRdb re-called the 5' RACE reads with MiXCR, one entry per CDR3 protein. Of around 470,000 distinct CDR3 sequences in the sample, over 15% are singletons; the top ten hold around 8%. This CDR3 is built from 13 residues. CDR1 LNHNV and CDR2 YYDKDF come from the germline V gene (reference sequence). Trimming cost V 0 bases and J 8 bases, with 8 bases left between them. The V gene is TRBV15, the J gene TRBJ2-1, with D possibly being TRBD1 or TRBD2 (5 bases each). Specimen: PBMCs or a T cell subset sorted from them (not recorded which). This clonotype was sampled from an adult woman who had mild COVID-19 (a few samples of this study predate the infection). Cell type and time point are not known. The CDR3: CATSRDRGHEQFF. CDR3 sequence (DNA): TGTGCCACCAGCAGAGATCGGGGCCATGAGCAGTTCTTC.